This T cell receptor beta chain was documented in a study of OX40 agonist ivuxolimab in advanced cancers. As for the study in general: Patient treatment consisted of intravenous ivuxolimab administration every 2 weeks at 0.01 to 10 mg/kg. Having had anti-PD-1, anti-PD-L1 or anti-CTLA-4 therapy before was allowed, and over 35% had some.

In regard to this clone: As yet, its antigen is unknown.

Findings of the study overall: Averaging showed that CD8+ T cells had more expanded clones than CD4+ did.

Here immunoSEQ multiplex PCR was the method, and the copy in TCRdb shows in-frame clones only, minus some. The sample gives approximately 82,000 clones, around 88% of which show up once; about 0.72% is in the top ten. The study sampled blood at baseline, cycle 4 day 1, and cycle 7 day 1. This CDR3 has 14 residues. V was clipped by 9 bases and J by 3 bases; unmatched bases: 5. Per the germline V gene, CDR1 is SGDLS and CDR2 is YYNGEE. The input for sequencing was CD4+ or CD8+ T cells sorted from blood, taken in a trial of the OX40 agonist ivuxolimab. The genes are TRBV9 and TRBJ2-1; TRBD2 agrees at 11 bases. This TCR was recovered from an adult with an advanced solid tumor such as melanoma, head and neck, liver or kidney cancer. In DNA, the CDR3 is TGTGCCACCTTAGCGGGAGGGGACTACAATGAGCAGTTCTTC. Translated, it gives CATLAGGDYNEQFF.